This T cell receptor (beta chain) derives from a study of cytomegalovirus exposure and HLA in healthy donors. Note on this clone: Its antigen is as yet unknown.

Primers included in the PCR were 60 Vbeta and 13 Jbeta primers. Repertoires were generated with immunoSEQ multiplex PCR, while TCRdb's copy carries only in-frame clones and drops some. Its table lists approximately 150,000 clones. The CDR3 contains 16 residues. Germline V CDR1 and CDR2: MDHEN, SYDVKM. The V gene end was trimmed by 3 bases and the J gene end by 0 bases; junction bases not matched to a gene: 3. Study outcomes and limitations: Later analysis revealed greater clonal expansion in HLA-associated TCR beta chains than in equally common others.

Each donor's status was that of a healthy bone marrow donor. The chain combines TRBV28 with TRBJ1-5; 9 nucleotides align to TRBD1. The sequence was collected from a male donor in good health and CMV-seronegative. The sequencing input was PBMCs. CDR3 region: CASSLYRGRSNQPQHF. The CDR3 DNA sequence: TGTGCCAGCAGTTTGTACAGGGGGCGTAGCAATCAGCCCCAGCATTTT.